This T cell receptor beta chain stems from a study of long-term antiretroviral therapy in people with HIV. Study context: The oldest specimens predate the 2015 immediate-ART recommendation by about a decade. The study's findings and limits: CDR3 length ranges were narrower in HIV repertoires than in controls. Whichever time point was examined, clones expanded before ART dominated the repertoire.

The junction had 6 bases not matched to a gene; V was cut back by 6 bases and J by 0 bases. In germline, CDR1 is MNHNY, CDR2 SVGAGI (reference sequence). The CDR3 length is 16 residues. Run at survey level, the immunoSEQ assay was version v3.0. Clones were sequenced by immunoSEQ multiplex PCR, and TCRdb holds only the in-frame ones, with some missing. The sample lists 20,000 to 30,000 clones; about 84% were seen once. This clone was seen once. Its specificity is unknown. Going into DNA extraction, samples held about 0.85-11 million cryopreserved PBMC. This specimen consisted of unsorted PBMCs, obtained about 5 years after starting antiretroviral therapy. This TCR was sampled from a man in his forties or fifties with HIV. This chain uses TRBV6-6 with TRBJ1-5; 9 positions match TRBD1. Here the CDR3 reads CASRAGTGSSNQPQHF. CDR3 bases: TGTGCCAGCAGGGCAGGGACAGGGTCTAGCAATCAGCCCCAGCATTTT.